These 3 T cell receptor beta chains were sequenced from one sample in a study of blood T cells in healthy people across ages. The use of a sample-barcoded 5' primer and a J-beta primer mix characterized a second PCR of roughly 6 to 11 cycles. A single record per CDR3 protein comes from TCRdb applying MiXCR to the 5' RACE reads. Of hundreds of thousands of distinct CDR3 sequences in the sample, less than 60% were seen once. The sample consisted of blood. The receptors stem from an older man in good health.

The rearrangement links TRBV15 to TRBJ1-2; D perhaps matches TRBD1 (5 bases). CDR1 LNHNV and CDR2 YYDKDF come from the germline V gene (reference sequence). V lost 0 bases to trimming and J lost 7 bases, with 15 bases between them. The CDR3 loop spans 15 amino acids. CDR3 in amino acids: CATSRDPGVRAGYTF. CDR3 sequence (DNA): TGTGCCACCAGCAGAGATCCCGGCGTCAGGGCTGGCTACACCTTC. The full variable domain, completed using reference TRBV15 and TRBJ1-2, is DAMVIQNPRYQVTQFGKPVTLSCSQTLNHNVMYWYQQKSSQAPKLLFHYYDKDFNNEADTPDNFQSRRPNTSFCFLDIRSPGLGDTAMYLCATSRDPGVRAGYTFGSGTRLTVV.

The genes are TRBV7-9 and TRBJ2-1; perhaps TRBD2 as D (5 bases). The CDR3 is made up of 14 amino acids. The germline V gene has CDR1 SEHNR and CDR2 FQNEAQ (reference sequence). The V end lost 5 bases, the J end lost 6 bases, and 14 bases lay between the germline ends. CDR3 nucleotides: TGTGCCAGCAGCGCCCGGACTGTCACCAATGAGCAGTTCTTC. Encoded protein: CASSARTVTNEQFF.

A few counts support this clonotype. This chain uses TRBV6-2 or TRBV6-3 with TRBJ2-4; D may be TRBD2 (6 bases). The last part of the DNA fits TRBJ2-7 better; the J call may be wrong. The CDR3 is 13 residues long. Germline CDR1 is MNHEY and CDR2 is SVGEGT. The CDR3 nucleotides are TGTGCCAGCAGGCTGACTAGACCCCACGAGCAGTACTTC. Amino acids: CASRLTRPHEQYF.